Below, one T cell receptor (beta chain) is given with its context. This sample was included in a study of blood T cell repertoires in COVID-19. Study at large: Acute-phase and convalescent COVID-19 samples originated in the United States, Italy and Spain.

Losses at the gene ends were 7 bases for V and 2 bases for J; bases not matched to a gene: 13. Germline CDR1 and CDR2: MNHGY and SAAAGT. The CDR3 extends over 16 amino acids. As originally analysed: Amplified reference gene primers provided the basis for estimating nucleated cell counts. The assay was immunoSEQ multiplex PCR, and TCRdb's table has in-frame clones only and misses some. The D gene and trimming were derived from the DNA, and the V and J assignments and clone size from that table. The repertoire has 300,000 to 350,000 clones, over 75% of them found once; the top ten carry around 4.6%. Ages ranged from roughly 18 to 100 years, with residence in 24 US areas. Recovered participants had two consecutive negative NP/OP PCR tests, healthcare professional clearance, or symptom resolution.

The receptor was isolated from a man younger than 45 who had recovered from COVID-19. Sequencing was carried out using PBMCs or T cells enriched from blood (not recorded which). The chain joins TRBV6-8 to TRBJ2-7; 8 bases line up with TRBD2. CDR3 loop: CASTQPPSGLTYEQYF. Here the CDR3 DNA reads TGTGCCAGCACCCAGCCCCCTAGCGGGCTAACCTACGAGCAGTACTTC.